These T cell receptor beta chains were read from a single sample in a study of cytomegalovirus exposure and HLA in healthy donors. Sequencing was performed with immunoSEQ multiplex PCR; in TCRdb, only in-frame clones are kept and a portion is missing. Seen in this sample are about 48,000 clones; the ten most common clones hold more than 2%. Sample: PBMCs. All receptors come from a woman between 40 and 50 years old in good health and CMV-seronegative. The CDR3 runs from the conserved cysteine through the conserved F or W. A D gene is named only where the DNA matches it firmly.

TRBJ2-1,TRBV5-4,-,TGTGCCAGCAGCTCCACCAACTCCGACAATGAGCAGTTCTTC,CASSSTNSDNEQFF
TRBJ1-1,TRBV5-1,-,TGCGCCAGCAATTACGAGGGCCCTAACACTGAAGCTTTCTTT,CASNYEGPNTEAFF
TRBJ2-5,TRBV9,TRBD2,TGTGCCAGCAGCCTAAGGACTAGCGGGGGGCAAGAGACCCAGTACTTC,CASSLRTSGGQETQYF
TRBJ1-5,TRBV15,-,TGTGCCACCAGCAGAGATCAGGGTCAGCCCCAGCATTTT,CATSRDQGQPQHF
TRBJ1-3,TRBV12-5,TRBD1,TGTGCTAGTGGTTTGTTTTATGACAGGGCTGGAAACACCATATATTTT,CASGLFYDRAGNTIYF
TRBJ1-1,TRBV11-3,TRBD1,TGTGCCAGCAGCTTTCGGCAGGGGGCCTCGGCTTTCTTT,CASSFRQGASAFF
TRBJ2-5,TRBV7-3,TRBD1,TGTGCCAGCAGCGCCACAGGGGTTTGGGGGACCCAGTACTTC,CASSATGVWGTQYF
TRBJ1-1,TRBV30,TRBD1,TGTGCCTGGAGCGCCGACAGGGCGGGCACTGAAGATTTCTTT,CAWSADRAGTEDFF
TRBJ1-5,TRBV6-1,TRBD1,TGTGCCAGCGGGACAGGGGCGAGATCCAATCAGCCCCAGCATTTT,CASGTGARSNQPQHF
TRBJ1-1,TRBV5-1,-,TGCGCCAGCAGCCGGGATATAGGGCCCGATGGGATGAACACTGAAGCTTTCTTT,CASSRDIGPDGMNTEAFF
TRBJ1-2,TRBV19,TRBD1,TGTGCCAGTAAACTTGAGACAGGGGGCAGCTATGGCTACACCTTC,CASKLETGGSYGYTF
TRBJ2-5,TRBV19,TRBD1,TGTGCCAGTAGTCTCTCCGGACAGGGGGTAGAGACCCAGTACTTC,CASSLSGQGVETQYF
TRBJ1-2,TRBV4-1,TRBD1,TGCGCCAGCAGCCATGCCCGGGACAGGGGATTTGGCGGCTACACCTTC,CASSHARDRGFGGYTF
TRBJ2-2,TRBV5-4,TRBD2,TGTGCCAGCAGCTTGACGGGGGGTAACACCGGGGAGCTGTTTTTT,CASSLTGGNTGELFF
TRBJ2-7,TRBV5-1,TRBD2,TGCGCCAGCAGCTTGGAACTAGCGGGAGTTTCGTACTTC,CASSLELAGVSYF
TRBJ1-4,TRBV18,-,TGTGCCAGCTCACTTAACGGGGGAAGTTCTAATGAAAAACTGTTTTTT,CASSLNGGSSNEKLFF
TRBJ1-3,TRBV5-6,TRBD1,TGTGCCAGCAGCTTCCGGGACAGGGGCTCTGGAAACACCATATATTTT,CASSFRDRGSGNTIYF
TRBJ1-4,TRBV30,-,TGTGCCTGGAGTGATTGGACAGTCCCTAATGAAAAACTGTTTTTT,CAWSDWTVPNEKLFF
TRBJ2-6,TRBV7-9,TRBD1,TGTGCCAGCAGCTCTGACAGGGGTGACGCTGGGGCCAACGTCCTGACTTTC,CASSSDRGDAGANVLTF
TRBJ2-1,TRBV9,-,TGTGCCAGCAGTCGGGAGTTTACCAATGAGCAGTTCTTC,CASSREFTNEQFF
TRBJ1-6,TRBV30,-,TGTGCCTGGAGTTTGTTAGGGGTCGGAAATTCACCCCTCCACTTT,CAWSLLGVGNSPLHF
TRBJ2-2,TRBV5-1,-,TGCGCCAGCAGCGCCGGGACGGGGATGGGCGGGGAGCTGGTTTTT,CASSAGTGMGGELVF
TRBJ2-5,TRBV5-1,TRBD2,TGCGCCAGCCTGGCTTCTCCGGGGGGGACGGTCGAGACCCAGTACTTC,CASLASPGGTVETQYF
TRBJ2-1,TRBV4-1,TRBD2,TGCGCCAGCAGCCACCCAAGCGGACGGGGGGACTCCGACAATGAGCAGTTCTTC,CASSHPSGRGDSDNEQFF
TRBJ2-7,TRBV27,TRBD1,TGTGCCAGCAGTTCTGGGGTGGGGGACAGGGTAGGGTTGTACGAGCAGTACTTC,CASSSGVGDRVGLYEQYF
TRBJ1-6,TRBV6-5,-,TGTGCCAGCAGTTACCTACGCGGCGGTACGGATTCACCCCTCCACTTT,CASSYLRGGTDSPLHF
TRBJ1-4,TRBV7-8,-,TGTGCCAGCAGCTTAGTTGGGCCGAATGAAAAACTGTTTTTT,CASSLVGPNEKLFF
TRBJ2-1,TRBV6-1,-,TGTGCCAGCAGTGAGAGAAAGGGCCCTTCAATAACAGGCAATGAGCAGTTCTTC,CASSERKGPSITGNEQFF
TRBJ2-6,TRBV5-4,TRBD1,TGTGCCAGCAGCGTGGGACAGGTATACTCTGGGGCCAACGTCCTGACTTTC,CASSVGQVYSGANVLTF
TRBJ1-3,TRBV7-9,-,TGTGCCAGCAGCTTAGACAGAAGTTACACCATATATTTT,CASSLDRSYTIYF
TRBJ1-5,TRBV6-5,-,TGTGCCAGCAGTTACTCCACTAGGCAGCCCCAGCATTTT,CASSYSTRQPQHF
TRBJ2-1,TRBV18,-,TGTGCCAGCTCACCTCAGGTAGTCACCTCCGACAATGAGCAGTTCTTC,CASSPQVVTSDNEQFF
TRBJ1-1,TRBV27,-,TGTGCCAGCAAAGAGACAGGTCTAGACACTGAAGCTTTCTTT,CASKETGLDTEAFF
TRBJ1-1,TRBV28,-,TGTGCCACCCAGGGCCCGACTCTCATGAACACTGAAGCTTTCTTT,CATQGPTLMNTEAFF
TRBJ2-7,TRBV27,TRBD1,TGTGCCAGCAGTTTATACAGGGGCTACGAGCAGTACTTC,CASSLYRGYEQYF
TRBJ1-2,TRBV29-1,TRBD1,TGCAGCGCGGACAGGGGTAGAGGCTACACCTTC,CSADRGRGYTF
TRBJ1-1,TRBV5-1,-,TGCGCCAGCAGCCGCACCCAGGCGGGGGTGAACACTGAAGCTTTCTTT,CASSRTQAGVNTEAFF
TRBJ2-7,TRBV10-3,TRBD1,TGTGCCATCACCGGCGGACAGGGGGCTATCTACGAGCAGTACTTC,CAITGGQGAIYEQYF
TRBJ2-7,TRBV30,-,TGTGCCTGGAGTGTAATAGGCGGCCACTACGAGCAGTACTTC,CAWSVIGGHYEQYF
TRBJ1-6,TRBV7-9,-,TGTGCCAGCAGCTTAGCAGAGAGCTCCTATAATTCACCCCTCCACTTT,CASSLAESSYNSPLHF
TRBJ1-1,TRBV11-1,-,TGTGCCAGCAGCTTTGAGCCTCCTGGGCACACTGAAGCTTTCTTT,CASSFEPPGHTEAFF
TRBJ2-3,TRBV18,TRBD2,TGTGCCAGCTCACCAGTGTCAGCGGGAGGGCCAATAGTAGAGACAGATACGCAGTATTTT,CASSPVSAGGPIVETDTQYF
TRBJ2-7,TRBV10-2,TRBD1,TGCGCCAGCAGCCTAGAGGGGACAGGAGCCTACGAGCAGTACTTC,CASSLEGTGAYEQYF